Below, one T cell receptor (beta chain) is given with its context. Its cognate antigen is unknown. Between the trimmed V and J ends, which lost 1 base and 0 bases, there was a span of 7 bases. Germline CDR1 reads SGHAT; CDR2 reads FQNNGV. The CDR3 covers 14 residues. The entry originates in a study of neoadjuvant nivolumab and ipilimumab in lung cancer. Study-wide background: Nivolumab 3 mg/kg was given days 1, 15 and 29, plus ipilimumab 1 mg/kg day 1 in combination.

Findings and caveats of the study: Compared with tumor-adjacent uninvolved lung, resected tumors showed greater richness and clonality. Only two of four nivolumab-treated tumors gained richness and clonality by surgery. Pretherapy blood TCR richness correlated positively with resected tumor richness.

This table comes from immunoSEQ multiplex PCR, and its TCRdb copy is limited to in-frame clones, with some not included. The table shows 20,000 to 25,000 clones, with approximately 86% occurring only once. The chain carries TRBV11-2 and TRBJ2-7; D uncertain. This clonotype originated in an adult with non-small cell lung cancer. The input for sequencing was peripheral blood, taken before neoadjuvant nivolumab, alone or with ipilimumab. In DNA form, the CDR3 reads TGTGCCAGCAGCTTAGCGTTATTCTCCTACGAGCAGTACTTC. Translating gives CASSLALFSYEQYF.